Presented here are 29 T cell receptor beta chains from one specimen sequenced in a study of shared clonotypes between healthy human individuals. Profiled with immunoSEQ multiplex PCR; TCRdb holds only in-frame clones, not every one. This table has approximately 340,000 clones, under 80% appearing once. Material: memory CD4+ T cells sorted from blood. Stated subset: CD45RA-negative fraction. The source of these receptors is a man aged 25 to 40 in good health.

This clone was recorded only once. The J gene is TRBJ1-2, the V gene TRBV2, with TRBD1 as a possible D gene (6 bases). CDR3 size: 12 residues. Deletions cut 8 bases from V and 8 bases from J, with 15 bases between. The germline gives CDR1 SNHLY, CDR2 FYNNEI. The CDR3 sequence is CASSGEGVGYTF. The DNA for the CDR3 is TGTGCCAGCTCTGGGGAGGGGGTCGGCTACACCTTC.

This sequence joins TRBV5-5 and TRBJ2-3; no clear D. Germline CDR1 and CDR2: SGHKS and YYEKEE (reference sequence). CDR3 length: 15 residues. Trimming stripped 4 bases from V and 3 bases from J, with 15 bases between. The CDR3 DNA sequence: TGTGCCAGCAGCCCGGCACAGATTAATACAGATACGCAGTATTTT. It encodes CASSPAQINTDTQYF. The full variable domain, rest sourced from reference TRBV5-5 and TRBJ2-3, is DAGVTQSPTHLIKTRGQQVTLRCSPISGHKSVSWYQQVLGQGPQFIFQYYEKEERGRGNFPDRFSARQFPNYSSELNVNALLLGDSALYLCASSPAQINTDTQYFGPGTRLTVL.

This chain connects TRBV27 to TRBJ1-1; 10 positions match TRBD1. The CDR3 spans 17 residues. The V gene's germline CDR1 is MNHEY and CDR2 SMNVEV (reference sequence). V gave up 6 bases and J gave up 7 bases; unmatched junction bases: 17. CDR3 protein: CASSRPTLTGGVVEAFF. The CDR3 DNA reads TGTGCCAGCAGCCGACCCACACTGACAGGGGGCGTTGTTGAAGCTTTCTTT.

The chain is built from TRBV27 and TRBJ1-5; D possibly corresponds to TRBD1 (5 bases). The CDR3 spans 16 residues. Between the trimmed V and J ends, which lost 6 bases and 0 bases, there was a span of 15 bases. From germline, CDR1 is MNHEY and CDR2 SMNVEV (reference sequence). CDR3 DNA sequence: TGTGCCAGCAGGCTTACAGGTTCTCATAGCAATCAGCCCCAGCATTTT. Amino acids: CASRLTGSHSNQPQHF.

The chain joins TRBV7-9 to TRBJ2-3; D might be TRBD2 (6 bases). This CDR3 has 15 amino acids. Trimming left V 4 bases short and J 2 bases short, with 13 bases between. CDR1 SEHNR and CDR2 FQNEAQ come from the germline V gene (reference sequence). In DNA form, the CDR3 reads TGTGCCAGCAGCTCCGGGACTGTATCCACAGATACGCAGTATTTT. Protein product: CASSSGTVSTDTQYF.

As regards this clone: Other nucleotide sequences in the sample specify the same CDR3. The chain employs TRBV5-5 and TRBJ1-5; D call uncertain. CDR3 size: 15 residues. The V end was cut by 0 bases, the J end by 0 bases, with 7 bases between. Germline values: CDR1 SGHKS, CDR2 YYEKEE (reference sequence). The CDR3 reads CASSLDSYSNQPQHF. The DNA for the CDR3 is TGTGCCAGCAGCTTGGACAGCTATAGCAATCAGCCCCAGCATTTT.

The CDR3 region has the DNA TGCGCCAGCAGCTTAACCGGGGAGCTGGACAATCAGCCCCAGCATTTT. Translating gives CASSLTGELDNQPQHF. The chain combines TRBV5-1 with TRBJ1-5, with no clear D. The V end was cut by 2 bases, the J end by 3 bases, with 15 bases between. Germline V gives CDR1 SGHRS, CDR2 YFSETQ. CDR3 length: 16 residues.

This clone came up many times. The chain carries TRBV6-1 and TRBJ2-5, with 7 bases lining up with TRBD2. The J segment lost 5 bases and the V segment lost 6 bases, leaving 12 bases of the junction unmatched. Looked up from germline, CDR1 is MNHNS and CDR2 is SASEGT. This CDR3 has 15 residues. The CDR3 DNA reads TGTGCCAGCAGAACAGACCCGACTAGCTGGGAGACCCAGTACTTC. Residues: CASRTDPTSWETQYF.

The chain uses TRBV15 and TRBJ1-1, with TRBD1 matching 8 bases. The CDR3 spans 15 residues. CDR1 is LNHNV, CDR2 YYDKDF, per germline (reference sequence). V lost 3 bases and J lost 4; bases outside the gene matches: 7. The CDR3 bases are TGTGCCACCAGCAGCCCAGGGGGCAGGGGCACTGAAGCTTTCTTT. Translated: CATSSPGGRGTEAFF.

The rearrangement joins TRBV11-3 to TRBJ2-7, with D possibly being TRBD1 (6 bases). This CDR3 comprises 14 residues. The V end lost 4 bases, the J end lost 0 bases, and 10 bases lay between the germline ends. Germline V CDR1 and CDR2: SGHNT, YENEEA. CDR3 bases: TGTGCCAGCAGCTACCGGGACAACTCCTACGAGCAGTACTTC. This codes for CASSYRDNSYEQYF. Full variable domain (rest looked up from reference TRBV11-3 and TRBJ2-7): EAGVVQSPRYKIIEKKQPVAFWCNPISGHNTLYWYLQNLGQGPELLIRYENEEAVDDSQLPKDRFSAERLKGVDSTLKIQPAELGDSAVYLCASSYRDNSYEQYFGPGTRLTVT.

This chain uses TRBV29-1 with TRBJ2-2; TRBD2 matches 7 bases. Germline CDR1 and CDR2: SQVTM and ANQGSEA. This CDR3 contains 14 residues. V dropped 6 bases and J dropped 3; count of bases not matched to a gene: 7. The DNA for the CDR3 is TGCAGCGTGGCCCGGGACTATGACACCGGGGAGCTGTTTTTT. This gives the protein CSVARDYDTGELFF.

In this sample, this clone turned up once. This chain connects TRBV27 to TRBJ2-7; D perhaps matches TRBD2 (6 bases). CDR1 and CDR2 from the germline V gene are MNHEY and SMNVEV (reference sequence). V lost 3 bases to trimming and J lost 2 bases, with 8 bases between them. This CDR3 is 13 amino acids long. The CDR3 nucleotides read TGTGCCAGCAGTTTGACGGGGGCCTACGAGCAGTACTTC. It encodes CASSLTGAYEQYF.

This clone was seen more than once but under ten times. This chain uses TRBV27 with TRBJ2-2, with D perhaps TRBD1 or TRBD2 (6 bases each). The CDR3 is 15 residues long. V shed 6 bases and J shed 3 bases, with 14 bases lying between them. The germline CDR1 and CDR2 sequences are MNHEY and SMNVEV (reference sequence). CDR3 DNA: TGTGCCAGCAGGGTTGGAGGGGGGCACACCGGGGAGCTGTTTTTT. Protein product: CASRVGGGHTGELFF.

The V call is TRBV5-1, the J call TRBJ1-4, with D hard to call. The germline CDR1 and CDR2 sequences are SGHRS and YFSETQ. V dropped 4 bases and J dropped 0 bases, with 13 bases sitting between them. The length of the CDR3 is 16 residues. CDR3 nucleotides: TGCGCCAGCAGCCGAGACCGATTTCCAACTAATGAAAAACTGTTTTTT. Its translation: CASSRDRFPTNEKLFF.

The gene calls are TRBV6-1 and TRBJ2-1; 11 bases match TRBD2. CDR1 MNHNS and CDR2 SASEGT come from the germline V gene. The CDR3 runs to 14 residues. The V and J ends lost 8 bases and 3 bases, in that order; junction bases with no gene match: 3. In nucleotides, the CDR3 is TGTGCCAGCCATCTAGCGGGAGGCTACAATGAGCAGTTCTTC. Protein product: CASHLAGGYNEQFF.

The chain has TRBV5-6 and TRBJ2-1, with D uncertain. The CDR3 is 12 amino acids. Germline values: CDR1 SGHDT, CDR2 YYEEEE. Deletions cut 2 bases from V and 10 bases from J, with 10 bases between. CDR3 loop: CASSLAVGEQFF. CDR3 bases: TGTGCCAGCAGCTTAGCAGTTGGGGAGCAGTTCTTC.

V is TRBV29-1 and J is TRBJ1-1, with TRBD1 matching over 10 bases. Germline CDR1 and CDR2: SQVTM and ANQGSEA. V was clipped by 5 bases and J by 3 bases; unmatched bases: 6. This CDR3 is 14 amino acids long. The DNA for the CDR3 is TGCAGCGTTTACCGGGACAGGGGAGACACTGAAGCTTTCTTT. Translated, it gives CSVYRDRGDTEAFF.

This chain joins TRBV5-5 and TRBJ2-2, with 7 bases matching TRBD2. V was pared by 0 bases and J by 6 bases, with 2 bases of the junction left unmatched. Germline values: CDR1 SGHKS, CDR2 YYEKEE (reference sequence). The CDR3 length is 14 residues. CDR3 in DNA: TGTGCCAGCAGCTTGGGACTAGCCCCCGGGGAGCTGTTTTTT. It codes for CASSLGLAPGELFF.

This chain connects TRBV18 to TRBJ2-7; 14 nucleotides agree with TRBD2. This CDR3 is 15 amino acids long. The germline gives CDR1 KGHSH, CDR2 LQKENI. The junction had 5 bases not matched to a gene; V was cut back by 3 bases and J by 7 bases. The CDR3 region is CASSPGLAGAREQYF. CDR3 nucleotides: TGTGCCAGCTCACCGGGACTAGCGGGAGCCAGGGAGCAGTACTTC.

This chain joins TRBV11-3 and TRBJ2-1; unclear D gene. CDR1 is SGHNT and CDR2 is YENEEA in the germline V gene. This CDR3 has 13 amino acids. V was pared by 4 bases and J by 6 bases, with 10 bases between. The CDR3 DNA reads as TGTGCCAGCAGCTCCCCCCCGGGCAATGAGCAGTTCTTC. Its translation: CASSSPPGNEQFF.

This chain uses TRBV10-3 with TRBJ2-7; 8 bases map to TRBD2. The CDR3 runs 17 residues. Germline trimming cut 3 bases from V and 4 bases from J; bases unmatched to any gene: 14. Germline loops: CDR1 ENHRY, CDR2 SYGVKD. The CDR3 bases are TGTGCCATCAGTGACTCCAGCGGGAGAACGGGGCTTTACGAGCAGTACTTC. Translated: CAISDSSGRTGLYEQYF.

Concerning this clone: Just one base apart from a much larger clone, this may be a read error. The chain employs TRBV25-1 and TRBJ1-1; D gene unclear. There are 12 residues in the CDR3. Germline V gives CDR1 MGHDK, CDR2 SYGVNS. V lost 5 bases and J lost 1, with 5 bases in between. The CDR3 sequence: CASSLGNTEAFF. The CDR3 bases are TGTGCCAGCAGTTTGGGGAACACTGAAGCTTTCTTT.

The chain combines TRBV7-8 with TRBJ2-2; D is ambiguous. The CDR3 runs 13 residues. Germline CDR1 and CDR2: SGHVS and FQNEAQ. V was trimmed by 2 bases and J by 4 bases, leaving 5 bases between them. CDR3 bases: TGTGCCAGCAGCTTACTCGCCACCGGGGAGCTGTTTTTT. The encoded protein is CASSLLATGELFF.

This clone was counted between two and nine times. V and J are TRBV28 and TRBJ1-2; weak D call: TRBD1 (5 bases). The V gene lost 7 bases and the J gene lost 3 bases, with 12 bases spanning the gap. The CDR3 runs to 13 residues. CDR1 MDHEN and CDR2 SYDVKM come from the germline V gene. This CDR3 reads CASMSRVDYGYTF. The CDR3 DNA follows: TGTGCCAGCATGTCCAGGGTTGACTATGGCTACACCTTC.

Of note for this clone: Distinct nucleotide sequences in the sample also encode this CDR3. The V gene is TRBV7-2, the J gene TRBJ1-5; D call uncertain. This CDR3 has 13 amino acids. CDR1 is SGHTA, CDR2 FQGNSA, per germline. The ends were cut back, 5 bases at V and 2 bases at J, with 7 bases in the middle. CDR3 region: CASSLRGNQPQHF. The CDR3 nucleotides read TGTGCCAGCAGCCTTAGGGGCAATCAGCCCCAGCATTTT.

In nucleotides, the CDR3 is TGTGCCAGCCTGGACACAGGGTGGGGTAATTCACCCCTCCACTTT. Protein: CASLDTGWGNSPLHF. The chain combines TRBV2 with TRBJ1-6; D perhaps matches TRBD1 (6 bases). Trimming left V 8 bases short and J 6 bases short, with 17 bases between. The CDR3 covers 15 residues. Germline values: CDR1 SNHLY, CDR2 FYNNEI.

This clone was observed a few times. The chain has TRBV28 and TRBJ2-1; D is unresolved. This CDR3 spans 14 amino acids. Germline loops: CDR1 MDHEN, CDR2 SYDVKM. V lost 3 bases, J lost 13 bases, and 19 bases lay in between. The CDR3 DNA follows: TGTGCCAGCAGTTTGCGTCAGGTAATTCGTGGACAGTTCTTC. Translating it yields CASSLRQVIRGQFF.

J is TRBJ2-1 and V is TRBV28; 12 bases match TRBD2. This CDR3 has 15 amino acids. Germline lookup yields CDR1 MDHEN and CDR2 SYDVKM. J lost 12 bases, V lost 3 bases, and 9 bases had no gene match. The chain's CDR3 is CASSFQLAGGLGQFF. CDR3 nucleotides: TGTGCCAGCAGTTTCCAACTAGCGGGGGGCCTTGGGCAGTTCTTC. Using reference TRBV28 and TRBJ2-1 for the parts outside the CDR3, the full variable domain is DVKVTQSSRYLVKRTGEKVFLECVQDMDHENMFWYRQDPGLGLRLIYFSYDVKMKEKGDIPEGYSVSREKKERFSLILESASTNQTSMYLCASSFQLAGGLGQFFGPGTRLTVL.

The chain is built from TRBV11-1 and TRBJ2-7, with a possible D match to TRBD1 (7 bases). The V end lost 5 bases, the J end lost 0 bases, and 14 bases lay between the germline ends. Germline-derived CDR1 and CDR2 are SGHAT and FQDESV (reference sequence). The CDR3 sequence is 15 residues long. Here the CDR3 reads CASSPTGRSSYEQYF. The CDR3 DNA is TGTGCCAGCAGCCCGACAGGGAGGAGCTCCTACGAGCAGTACTTC.